Shown below are 28 T cell receptor beta chains from a single sample sequenced in a study of T cell repertoires in cytomegalovirus infection. TCRdb itself ran the reads through MiXCR, one entry per CDR3 protein. The sample holds around 540,000 distinct CDR3 sequences, more than 30% seen once. No cognate antigen is known for these TCRs. This sample comprised cultured PBMCs, obtained from culture after CMV antigen stimulation. The source is a human donor in good health (CMV status not recorded). Some clones in this sample may be carry-over from other donors' samples.

The rearrangement joins TRBV12-3 or TRBV12-4 to TRBJ1-1; TRBD1 is a possible D gene (6 bases). Trimming left V 6 bases short and J 5 bases short, with 16 bases between. This CDR3 is built from 14 residues. Written as DNA, the CDR3 is TGTGCCAGCAGCCAACAGGGCCCGCAAACTGAAGCTTTCTTT. Amino acids: CASSQQGPQTEAFF.

V is TRBV3-1 and J is TRBJ2-7, with 12 positions matching TRBD2. The CDR3 loop spans 16 amino acids. Germline V gene data show CDR1 as LGHDT and CDR2 as YNNKEL (reference sequence). Trimming at V came to 1 base and at J to 5 bases, leaving 6 bases not matched to a gene. CDR3 in amino acids: CASSQVLTSGRHEQYF. The CDR3 region has the DNA TGTGCCAGCAGCCAAGTCCTGACTAGCGGGAGACACGAGCAGTACTTC.

The chain joins TRBV14 to TRBJ2-5, with D perhaps matching TRBD1 or TRBD2 (5 bases each). The germline CDR1 and CDR2 sequences are SGHDN and FVKESK. V was clipped by 1 base and J by 1 base, with 10 bases between them. The CDR3 has 15 amino acids. CDR3 sequence (DNA): TGTGCCAGCAGCCAAGGTGGGGGACCCCAAGAGACCCAGTACTTC. Protein product: CASSQGGGPQETQYF.

The CDR3 DNA sequence: TGTGCCAGCAGCCAAGATCCACCGGGACTACCCAGCTCCTACGAGCAGTACGTC. Its protein is CASSQDPPGLPSSYEQYV. The chain couples TRBV3-1 to TRBJ2-7; 7 bases map to TRBD2. The V segment lost 0 bases and the J segment 0 bases; nucleotides outside the gene matches: 11. Germline V gene lookup returns CDR1 LGHDT and CDR2 YNNKEL (reference sequence). This CDR3 has 18 residues.

In this sample, this clonotype turned up a few times. V and J are TRBV7-2 and TRBJ2-3, with a tentative D call TRBD2 (6 bases). The germline V gene has CDR1 SGHTA and CDR2 FQGNSA. CDR3 length equals 14 residues. The ends were cut back, 5 bases at V and 3 bases at J, with 12 bases in the middle. CDR3: CASSLRLETDTQYF. CDR3 DNA sequence: TGTGCCAGCAGCCTAAGACTAGAGACAGATACGCAGTATTTT.

The chain couples TRBV20-1 to TRBJ1-1, with a weak D call TRBD1 (6 bases). The CDR3 totals 14 residues. The V gene lost 3 bases and the J gene lost 0 bases, with 11 bases spanning the gap. CDR1 is DFQATT, CDR2 SNEGSKA, per germline (reference sequence). CDR3 in amino acids: CSASEQGLNTEAFF. The CDR3 DNA sequence: TGCAGTGCTAGCGAACAGGGTCTGAACACTGAAGCTTTCTTT.

This clonotype was seen only a few times. The V call is TRBV7-2, the J call TRBJ2-2, with D possibly matching TRBD1 (6 bases). Germline V lookup: CDR1 SGHTA, CDR2 FQGNSA. Trimming stripped 7 bases from V and 0 bases from J, with 9 bases between. CDR3 length: 14 amino acids. The CDR3 sequence: CASKQGANTGELFF. The CDR3 DNA is TGTGCCAGCAAACAGGGAGCGAACACCGGGGAGCTGTTTTTT.

This clonotype was seen ten or more times. The gene calls are TRBV7-2 and TRBJ2-6, with D perhaps assigned TRBD1 or TRBD2 (5 bases each). V was trimmed by 4 bases and J by 0 bases, leaving 16 bases between them. The CDR3 runs to 18 residues. Germline CDR1 reads SGHTA; CDR2 reads FQGNSA. CDR3 coding DNA: TGTGCCAGCAGCTCGGGACGCCGATTTGTCTCTGGGGCCAACGTCCTGACTTTC. It translates to CASSSGRRFVSGANVLTF.

This chain links TRBV7-2 with TRBJ2-3, with 15 bases matching TRBD2. This CDR3 contains 17 residues. Germline CDR1 is SGHTA and CDR2 is FQGNSA. With V trimmed by 6 bases and J by 2 bases, 6 bases remained unmatched. The CDR3 here is CASRPGTSGRITDTQYF. For the CDR3, the DNA is TGTGCCAGCAGACCCGGGACTAGCGGGAGGATCACAGATACGCAGTATTTT.

This chain connects TRBV19 to TRBJ2-1; 7 bases line up with TRBD2. Trimming took 3 bases from V and 2 from J; bases not matched to a gene: 4. The germline V gene encodes CDR1 LNHDA and CDR2 SQIVND (reference sequence). This CDR3 comprises 15 residues. CDR3 sequence reads: CASSIGGLPYNEQFF. The CDR3 DNA reads TGTGCCAGTAGTATCGGGGGACTACCCTACAATGAGCAGTTCTTC.

This sequence joins TRBV25-1 and TRBJ2-1; 14 positions match TRBD2. This CDR3 contains 18 residues. The V segment lost 3 bases and the J segment 8 bases; nucleotides outside the gene matches: 12. Per the germline V gene, CDR1 is MGHDK and CDR2 is SYGVNS. The CDR3 loop reads CASSDFSGTSGRRDEQFF. The CDR3 region has the DNA TGTGCCAGCAGTGACTTCTCCGGGACTAGCGGGAGACGGGATGAGCAGTTCTTC.

The chain is built from TRBV29-1 and TRBJ1-4; D possibly corresponds to TRBD1 (6 bases). CDR3 size: 14 residues. Per germline, CDR1 SQVTM and CDR2 ANQGSEA. The CDR3 DNA is TGCACCCTAATCCCCCGCGAAGGGGGTGAAAAACTGTTTTTT. This gives the protein CTLIPREGGEKLFF.

The V gene is TRBV7-2, the J gene TRBJ1-2; unclear D gene. V was cut by 6 bases and J by 6 bases, with 14 bases left in between. The CDR3 is made up of 13 amino acids. Germline V CDR1 and CDR2: SGHTA, FQGNSA. The CDR3 DNA sequence: TGTGCCAGCAGTCAAAGACCAGTTAATGGCTACACCTTC. Protein: CASSQRPVNGYTF. The whole variable domain, remainder taken from reference TRBV7-2 and TRBJ1-2, is GAGVSQSPSNKVTEKGKDVELRCDPISGHTALYWYRQSLGQGLEFLIYFQGNSAPDKSGLPSDRFSAERTGGSVSTLTIQRTQQEDSAVYLCASSQRPVNGYTFGSGTRLTVV.

The chain links TRBV7-6 to TRBJ2-2, with D perhaps matching TRBD1 or TRBD2 (5 bases each). Trimming pared 6 bases from V and 11 bases from J, leaving 19 bases between. CDR1 is SGHVS and CDR2 is FNYEAQ in the germline V gene. This CDR3 is built from 14 residues. CDR3 sequence (DNA): TGTGCCAGCAGTCTCAACCTCCGGGACGCTGAGCTGTTTTTT. Its protein product is CASSLNLRDAELFF.

J is TRBJ1-3 and V is TRBV6-1; D is perhaps TRBD1 (6 bases). CDR1 and CDR2 from the germline V gene are MNHNS and SASEGT. The CDR3 spans 16 residues. Deletions cut 7 bases from V and 2 bases from J, with 18 bases between. The CDR3 sequence: CASTYRDSAAGNTIYF. The CDR3 DNA sequence: TGTGCCAGCACTTACAGGGACTCGGCCGCTGGAAACACCATATATTTT.

This chain uses TRBV5-1 with TRBJ2-1, with TRBD2 matching over 7 bases. The CDR3 has 16 amino acids. In germline, CDR1 is SGHRS, CDR2 YFSETQ. J was trimmed by 0 bases and V by 1 base; bases with no gene match: 4. The CDR3 sequence is CASSLWAGVSYNEQFF. Written as DNA, the CDR3 is TGCGCCAGCAGCTTGTGGGCGGGAGTCTCCTACAATGAGCAGTTCTTC.

This clonotype was recorded at least ten times. The V call is TRBV28, the J call TRBJ1-6, with 7 nucleotides matching TRBD1. The V segment lost 6 bases and the J segment 0 bases; nucleotides outside the gene matches: 11. Germline V gives CDR1 MDHEN, CDR2 SYDVKM. There are 18 residues in the CDR3. The CDR3 nucleotides read TGTGCCAGCAGAAAAGACAGGGCCCTAAGCTCCTATAATTCACCCCTCCACTTT. Amino acids: CASRKDRALSSYNSPLHF.

There are a few counts of this clonotype. The chain combines TRBV7-2 with TRBJ1-2; possibly TRBD1 for D (5 bases). Trimming removed 1 base at V and 3 bases at J, with 12 bases between. There are 15 residues in the CDR3. CDR1 and CDR2 (germline): SGHTA, FQGNSA. The CDR3 DNA reads TGTGCCAGCAGCTTAGATCAGGGAAACTACTATGGCTACACCTTC. Translated: CASSLDQGNYYGYTF.

The chain employs TRBV20-1 and TRBJ2-2; a possible D gene is TRBD1 (6 bases). The CDR3 has 13 residues. Trimming stripped 3 bases from V and 3 bases from J, with 8 bases between. The germline CDR1 and CDR2 sequences are DFQATT and SNEGSKA (reference sequence). DNA for the CDR3: TGCAGTGCTAGGGCAGGGGACACCGGGGAGCTGTTTTTT. As protein: CSARAGDTGELFF.

J is TRBJ1-4 and V is TRBV6-6; D possibly corresponds to TRBD1 (6 bases). The CDR3 covers 16 residues. Germline lookup yields CDR1 MNHNY and CDR2 SVGAGI (reference sequence). Trimming took 5 bases from V and 5 from J, leaving 18 bases between them. CDR3 in DNA: TGTGCCAGCAGTCCAAACGTTGGAGGGGGAAATGAAAAACTGTTTTTT. Amino acids: CASSPNVGGGNEKLFF.

This clonotype was detected a few times. The J gene is TRBJ2-1, the V gene TRBV12-3 or TRBV12-4, with 10 bases fitting TRBD2. This CDR3 has 16 amino acids. Unmatched junction bases numbered 7, after V lost 5 bases and J lost 3 bases. Here the CDR3 reads CASSPPGLARYNEQFF. Written as DNA, the CDR3 is TGTGCCAGCAGTCCTCCGGGACTAGCGCGCTACAATGAGCAGTTCTTC.

In its sample, this clonotype was seen once. The V gene is TRBV29-1, the J gene TRBJ2-7; 12 bases fit TRBD2. The V and J ends lost 8 bases and 3 bases, in that order; junction bases with no gene match: 5. Germline values: CDR1 SQVTM, CDR2 ANQGSEA. CDR3 length: 13 residues. Here the CDR3 DNA reads TGCAGCATCGAACTAGCGGGAGGCTACGAGCAGTACTTC. It is translated as CSIELAGGYEQYF.

The rearrangement uses TRBV30 and TRBJ2-4; 10 bases agree with TRBD2. The germline gives CDR1 GTSNPN, CDR2 SVGIG (reference sequence). V was pared by 1 base and J by 3 bases, with 3 bases of the junction left unmatched. CDR3 length: 15 residues. The CDR3 DNA sequence: TGTGCCTGGAGTGATTGGACTAGCGGCAAAAACATTCAGTACTTC. Amino acids: CAWSDWTSGKNIQYF.

The chain links TRBV29-1 to TRBJ1-3; D not certain. The CDR3 spans 13 residues. V was trimmed by 5 bases and J by 4 bases, leaving 12 bases between them. The germline V gene encodes CDR1 SQVTM and CDR2 ANQGSEA. CDR3 nucleotide sequence: TGCAGCGTTCGTCCCCGGTCGGGAAACACCATATATTTT. Amino acid sequence: CSVRPRSGNTIYF.

This clonotype was seen a handful of times. This chain uses TRBV4-1 with TRBJ2-1; the match to TRBD2 covers 8 bases. CDR3 size: 16 residues. The germline V gene has CDR1 MGHRA and CDR2 YSYEKL. V lost 0 bases and J lost 8; bases outside the gene matches: 9. The CDR3 here is CASSQDLGTRSHEQFF. The CDR3 bases are TGCGCCAGCAGCCAAGATCTCGGGACTAGGTCCCATGAGCAGTTCTTC.

This chain connects TRBV12-3 or TRBV12-4 to TRBJ1-1; D not resolved. There are 12 residues in the CDR3. Trimming took off 8 bases at V and 1 base at J, with 8 bases between the two ends. The CDR3 sequence is CASGQTNTEAFF. The DNA for the CDR3 is TGTGCCAGCGGTCAAACGAACACTGAAGCTTTCTTT.

This clonotype came up a few times. The rearrangement uses TRBV11-2 and TRBJ2-1; D uncertain. The CDR3 spans 13 residues. With 1 base removed from V and 7 bases from J, the gap between germline ends came to 8 bases. The germline CDR1 and CDR2 sequences are SGHAT and FQNNGV. CDR3 residues: CASSLGARNEQFF. The CDR3 DNA reads TGTGCCAGCAGCTTAGGGGCCCGGAATGAGCAGTTCTTC.

The genes are TRBV6-5 and TRBJ2-7; D ambiguous. This CDR3 has 13 amino acids. Germline-derived CDR1 and CDR2 are MNHEY and SVGAGI. Trimming removed 0 bases from V and 3 bases from J, with 6 bases in between. This chain's CDR3 is CASSYSMGYEQYV. In DNA form, the CDR3 reads TGTGCCAGCAGTTACTCGATGGGCTACGAGCAGTACGTC.